This T cell receptor (beta chain) was documented in a study of OX40 agonist ivuxolimab in advanced cancers. Study-level information: Dose-escalation patients had hepatocellular carcinoma, melanoma, renal cell or head and neck cancer. A male proportion of over 70% was recorded, with mean age roughly 60 years and range about 20 to 79.

Only in-frame clones appear in the TCRdb table, and some are missing; sequencing was by immunoSEQ multiplex PCR. The sample yields roughly 67,000 clones, roughly 88% seen once. Germline-derived CDR1 and CDR2 are MDHEN and SYDVKM. CDR3 length equals 15 residues. The trim removed 4 bases at V and 5 bases at J, leaving 7 bases unmatched. Baseline, cycle 4 day 1, and cycle 7 day 1 were the blood sampling points. To note about this clone: Its antigen is undetermined.

Study results and caveats: Averaged across samples, CD8+ T cells carried more expanded clones than CD4+ did.

The TCR originated in an adult with an advanced solid tumor such as melanoma, head and neck, liver or kidney cancer. The sample was CD4+ or CD8+ T cells sorted from blood, taken in a trial of the OX40 agonist ivuxolimab. The chain combines TRBV28 with TRBJ2-5; TRBD1 matches at 10 bases. CDR3 residues: CASSSDRGQLETQYF. In DNA, the CDR3 is TGTGCCAGCAGTTCCGACAGGGGGCAGCTGGAGACCCAGTACTTC. The complete variable domain, with remaining parts taken from reference TRBV28 and TRBJ2-5, reads DVKVTQSSRYLVKRTGEKVFLECVQDMDHENMFWYRQDPGLGLRLIYFSYDVKMKEKGDIPEGYSVSREKKERFSLILESASTNQTSMYLCASSSDRGQLETQYFGPGTRLLVL.